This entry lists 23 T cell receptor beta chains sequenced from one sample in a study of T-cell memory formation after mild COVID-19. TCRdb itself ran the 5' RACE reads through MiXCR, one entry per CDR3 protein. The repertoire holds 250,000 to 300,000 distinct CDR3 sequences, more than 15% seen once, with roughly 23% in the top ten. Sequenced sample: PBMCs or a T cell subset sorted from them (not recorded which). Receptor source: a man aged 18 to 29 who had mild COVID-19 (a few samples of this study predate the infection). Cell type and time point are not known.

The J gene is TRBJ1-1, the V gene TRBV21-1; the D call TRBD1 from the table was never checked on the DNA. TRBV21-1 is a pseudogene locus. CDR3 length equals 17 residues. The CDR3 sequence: CASSKVNGPGGVTEAFF. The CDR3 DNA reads TGTGCCAGCAGCAAAGTAAATGGACCGGGCGGCGTCACTGAAGCTTTCTTT.

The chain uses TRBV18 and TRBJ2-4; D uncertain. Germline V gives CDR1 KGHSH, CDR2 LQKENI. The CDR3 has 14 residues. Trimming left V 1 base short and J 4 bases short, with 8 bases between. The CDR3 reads CASSPLNGKNIQYF. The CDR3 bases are TGTGCCAGCTCACCACTTAACGGGAAAAACATTCAGTACTTC.

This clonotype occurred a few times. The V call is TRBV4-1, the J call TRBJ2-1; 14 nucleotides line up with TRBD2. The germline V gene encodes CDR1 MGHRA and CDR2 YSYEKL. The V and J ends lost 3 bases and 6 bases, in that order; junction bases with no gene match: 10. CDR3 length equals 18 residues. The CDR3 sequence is CASSQTSGGAVLINEQFF. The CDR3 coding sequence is TGCGCCAGCAGCCAGACTAGCGGGGGGGCCGTCCTCATCAATGAGCAGTTCTTC.

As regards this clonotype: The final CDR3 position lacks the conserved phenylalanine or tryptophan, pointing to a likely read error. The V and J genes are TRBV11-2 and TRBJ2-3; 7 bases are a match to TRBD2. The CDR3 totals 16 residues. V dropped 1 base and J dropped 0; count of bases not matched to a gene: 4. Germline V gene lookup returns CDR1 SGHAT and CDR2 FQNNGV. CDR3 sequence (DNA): TGTGCCAGCAGCTTAGGACTAGCAATTAGCACAGATACGCAGTATTAT. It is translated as CASSLGLAISTDTQYY.

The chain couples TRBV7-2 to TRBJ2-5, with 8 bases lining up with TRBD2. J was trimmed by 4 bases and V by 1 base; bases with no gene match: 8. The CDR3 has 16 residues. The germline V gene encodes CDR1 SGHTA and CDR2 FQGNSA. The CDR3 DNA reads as TGTGCCAGCAGCTTAGTGAGCGGGGGAACCTCAGAGACCCAGTACTTC. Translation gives CASSLVSGGTSETQYF.

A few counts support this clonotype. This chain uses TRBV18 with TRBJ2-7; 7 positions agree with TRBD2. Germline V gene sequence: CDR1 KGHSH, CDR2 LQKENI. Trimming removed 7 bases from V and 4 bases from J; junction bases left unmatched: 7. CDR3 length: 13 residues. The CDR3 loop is CASCLAVGYEQYF. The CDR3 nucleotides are TGTGCCAGCTGCCTAGCGGTTGGATACGAGCAGTACTTC.

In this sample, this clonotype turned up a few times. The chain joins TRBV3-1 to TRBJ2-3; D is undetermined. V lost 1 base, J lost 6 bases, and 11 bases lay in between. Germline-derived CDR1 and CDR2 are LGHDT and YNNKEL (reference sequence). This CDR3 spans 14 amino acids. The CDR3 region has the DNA TGTGCCAGCAGCCAAGCGGTTTTGTCCGATACGCAGTATTTT. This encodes CASSQAVLSDTQYF.

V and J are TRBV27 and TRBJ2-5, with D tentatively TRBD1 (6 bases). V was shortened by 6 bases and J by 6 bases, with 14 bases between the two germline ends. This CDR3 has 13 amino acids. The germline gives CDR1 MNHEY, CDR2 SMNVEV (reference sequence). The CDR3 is CASRPTGGKTQYF. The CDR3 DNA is TGTGCCAGCAGACCGACAGGTGGAAAGACCCAGTACTTC.

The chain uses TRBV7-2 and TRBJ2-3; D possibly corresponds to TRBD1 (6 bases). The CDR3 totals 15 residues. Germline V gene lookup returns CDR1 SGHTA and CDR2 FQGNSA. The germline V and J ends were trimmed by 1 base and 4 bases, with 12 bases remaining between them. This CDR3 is CASSLEYRVADTQYF. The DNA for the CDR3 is TGTGCCAGCAGCTTAGAATACAGGGTAGCAGATACGCAGTATTTT.

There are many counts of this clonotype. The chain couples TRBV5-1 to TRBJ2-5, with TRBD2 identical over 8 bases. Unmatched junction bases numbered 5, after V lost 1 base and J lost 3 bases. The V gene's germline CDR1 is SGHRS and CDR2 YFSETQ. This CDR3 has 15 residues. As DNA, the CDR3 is TGCGCCAGCAGCTTGCTCGGGGGGGCAGAAGAGACCCAGTACTTC. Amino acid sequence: CASSLLGGAEETQYF.

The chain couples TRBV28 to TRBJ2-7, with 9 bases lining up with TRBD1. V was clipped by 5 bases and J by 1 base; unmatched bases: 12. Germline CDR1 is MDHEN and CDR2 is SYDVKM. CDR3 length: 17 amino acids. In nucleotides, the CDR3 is TGTGCCAGCAGTACCAAGCTCCGGGACAGGGCTTCCTACGAGCAGTACGTC. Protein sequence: CASSTKLRDRASYEQYV.

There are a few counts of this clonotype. In nucleotides, the CDR3 is TGCAGTGCTAGAGAGCCGGGGATCGGGACTGAAGCTTTCTTT. Translation: CSAREPGIGTEAFF. The chain uses TRBV20-1 and TRBJ1-1, with D hard to call. From germline, CDR1 is DFQATT and CDR2 SNEGSKA (reference sequence). Deletions cut 0 bases from V and 5 bases from J, with 13 bases between. CDR3 size: 14 residues.

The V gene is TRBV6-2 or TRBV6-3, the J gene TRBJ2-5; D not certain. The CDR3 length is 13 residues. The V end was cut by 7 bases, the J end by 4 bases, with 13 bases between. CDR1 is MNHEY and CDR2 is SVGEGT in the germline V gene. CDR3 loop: CASTLVPTETQYF. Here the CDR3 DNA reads TGTGCCAGCACCCTTGTCCCTACAGAGACCCAGTACTTC.

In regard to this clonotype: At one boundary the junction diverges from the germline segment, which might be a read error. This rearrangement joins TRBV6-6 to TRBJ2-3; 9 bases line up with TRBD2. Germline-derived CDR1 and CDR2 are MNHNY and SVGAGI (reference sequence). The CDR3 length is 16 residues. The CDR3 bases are TGTGCCAGCAGTGACTCGAGCGGGGGGCCAGGAGATACGCAGTATTTT. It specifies CASSDSSGGPGDTQYF.

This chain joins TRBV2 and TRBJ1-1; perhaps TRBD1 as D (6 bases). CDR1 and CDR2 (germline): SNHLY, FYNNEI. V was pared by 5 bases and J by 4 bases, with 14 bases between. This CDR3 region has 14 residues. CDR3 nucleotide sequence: TGTGCCAGCAGTCTACAGGGCAGGTCCACTGAAGCTTTCTTT. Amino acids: CASSLQGRSTEAFF.

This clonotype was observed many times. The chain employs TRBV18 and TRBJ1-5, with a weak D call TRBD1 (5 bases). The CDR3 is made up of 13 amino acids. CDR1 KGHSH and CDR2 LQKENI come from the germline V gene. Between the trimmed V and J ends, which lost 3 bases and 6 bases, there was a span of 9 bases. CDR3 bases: TGTGCCAGCTCACCGGGGGGGGGTCAGCCCCAGCATTTT. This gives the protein CASSPGGGQPQHF.

The CDR3: CASRGTEDTQYF. DNA for the CDR3: TGTGCCAGCAGGGGGACCGAGGATACGCAGTATTTT. This chain joins TRBV9 and TRBJ2-3, with D perhaps being TRBD1 or TRBD2 (5 bases each). The germline gives CDR1 SGDLS, CDR2 YYNGEE. V dropped 5 bases and J dropped 6 bases, with 10 bases sitting between them. CDR3 length: 12 amino acids.

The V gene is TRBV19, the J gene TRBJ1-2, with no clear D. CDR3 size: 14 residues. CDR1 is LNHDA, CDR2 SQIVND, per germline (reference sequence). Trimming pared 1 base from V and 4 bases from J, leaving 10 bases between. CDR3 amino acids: CASSIVTAGYGYTF. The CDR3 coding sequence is TGTGCCAGTAGTATAGTCACAGCCGGCTATGGCTACACCTTC.

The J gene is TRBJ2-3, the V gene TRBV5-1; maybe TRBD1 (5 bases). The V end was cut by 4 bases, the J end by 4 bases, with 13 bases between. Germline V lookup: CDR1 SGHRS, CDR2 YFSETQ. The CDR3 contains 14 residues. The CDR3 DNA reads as TGCGCCAGCAGCACGCATCTGGGGCCAGATACGCAGTATTTT. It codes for CASSTHLGPDTQYF.

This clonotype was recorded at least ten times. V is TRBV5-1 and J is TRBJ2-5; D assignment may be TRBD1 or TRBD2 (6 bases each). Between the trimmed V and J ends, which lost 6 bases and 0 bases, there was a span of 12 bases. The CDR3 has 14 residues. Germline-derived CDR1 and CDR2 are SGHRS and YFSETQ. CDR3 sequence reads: CASNEGGYQETQYF. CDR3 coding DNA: TGCGCCAGCAACGAAGGGGGGTACCAAGAGACCCAGTACTTC.

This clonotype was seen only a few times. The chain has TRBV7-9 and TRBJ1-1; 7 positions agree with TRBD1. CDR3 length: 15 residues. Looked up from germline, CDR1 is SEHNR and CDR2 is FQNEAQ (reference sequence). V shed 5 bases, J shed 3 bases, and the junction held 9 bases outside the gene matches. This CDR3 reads CASSPGTADYTEAFF. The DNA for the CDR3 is TGTGCCAGCAGCCCCGGGACAGCGGATTACACTGAAGCTTTCTTT.

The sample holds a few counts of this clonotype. CDR3 sequence (DNA): TGCAGTGCTAGAGATTCGACCTCTGGAAACACCATATATTTT. Protein sequence: CSARDSTSGNTIYF. The rearrangement links TRBV20-1 to TRBJ1-3; no clear D. Trimming shortened V by 0 bases and J by 0 bases, and 6 bases separated the two germline ends. The germline V gene encodes CDR1 DFQATT and CDR2 SNEGSKA (reference sequence). CDR3 length equals 14 residues.

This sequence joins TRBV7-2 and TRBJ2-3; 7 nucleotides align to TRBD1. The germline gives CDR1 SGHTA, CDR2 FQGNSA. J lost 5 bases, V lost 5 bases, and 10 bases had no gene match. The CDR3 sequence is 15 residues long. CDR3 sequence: CASSIRGGWGDTQYF. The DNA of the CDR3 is TGTGCCAGCAGCATTCGAGGGGGCTGGGGAGATACGCAGTATTTT.